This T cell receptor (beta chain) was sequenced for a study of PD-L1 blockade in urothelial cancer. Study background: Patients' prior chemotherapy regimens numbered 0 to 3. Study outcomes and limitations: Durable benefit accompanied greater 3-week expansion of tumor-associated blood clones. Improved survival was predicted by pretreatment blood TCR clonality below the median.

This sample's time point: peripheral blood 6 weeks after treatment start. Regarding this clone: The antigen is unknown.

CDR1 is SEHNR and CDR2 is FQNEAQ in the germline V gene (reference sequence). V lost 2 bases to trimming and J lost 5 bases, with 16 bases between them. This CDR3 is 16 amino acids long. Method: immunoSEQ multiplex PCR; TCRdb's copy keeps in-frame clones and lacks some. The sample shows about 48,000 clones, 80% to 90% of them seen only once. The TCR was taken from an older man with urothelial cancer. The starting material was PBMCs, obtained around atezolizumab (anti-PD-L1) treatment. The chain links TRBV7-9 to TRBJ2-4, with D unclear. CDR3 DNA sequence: TGTGCCAGCAGCTTAAGCCGAGACATCTCCCAAAACATTCAGTACTTC. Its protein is CASSLSRDISQNIQYF.